Listed below are T cell receptor beta chains from one sample, sequenced in a study of T-cell reconstitution after alpha-beta-depleted transplantation in children. TCRdb ran MiXCR on the PCR reads and lists one entry per CDR3 protein. This sample carries approximately 83,000 distinct CDR3 sequences, roughly 8.3% of them seen once, and the ten largest clones take about 7%. Material: PBMCs from the stem cell graft donor, obtained from the stem cell graft. These receptors were collected from a human donor who donated a stem cell graft to a child with congenital amegakaryocytic thrombocytopenia. CDR3s include the opening cysteine and the closing phenylalanine or tryptophan. A D gene is named only where the DNA matches it firmly. Size tells how often a clone was seen (once, few, many) or the class of an expanded clone, and some rows leave it out.

clone_size: many; d_call: TRBD1; cdr3_length: 16; v_call: TRBV12-3/TRBV12-4; j_call: TRBJ1-4; cdr3_aa: CASSFSSGTALEKLFF; cdr3_nt: TGTGCCAGCAGTTTTTCCTCAGGGACAGCACTTGAAAAACTGTTTTTT
clone_size: .; d_call: .; cdr3_length: 14; v_call: TRBV28; j_call: TRBJ1-3; cdr3_aa: CASSGSQVGNTIYF; cdr3_nt: TGTGCCAGCAGTGGGTCGCAGGTTGGAAACACCATATATTTT
clone_size: many; d_call: TRBD1; cdr3_length: 15; v_call: TRBV10-3; j_call: TRBJ2-1; cdr3_aa: CAISQQGSSYNEQFF; cdr3_nt: TGTGCCATCAGCCAACAGGGGAGCTCCTACAATGAGCAGTTCTTC
clone_size: many; d_call: .; cdr3_length: 14; v_call: TRBV7-6; j_call: TRBJ1-4; cdr3_aa: CASSFGGNNEKLFF; cdr3_nt: TGTGCCAGCAGCTTCGGGGGGAATAATGAAAAACTGTTTTTT
clone_size: once; d_call: .; cdr3_length: 13; v_call: TRBV10-3; j_call: TRBJ1-1; cdr3_aa: CAISEGTDTEAFF; cdr3_nt: TGTGCCATCAGTGAGGGAACGGACACTGAAGCTTTCTTT
clone_size: many; d_call: TRBD2; cdr3_length: 15; v_call: TRBV14; j_call: TRBJ2-1; cdr3_aa: CASSQLAGGSWEQFF; cdr3_nt: TGTGCCAGCAGCCAGCTAGCGGGGGGTTCCTGGGAGCAGTTCTTC
clone_size: few; d_call: TRBD1; cdr3_length: 16; v_call: TRBV4-2; j_call: TRBJ1-5; cdr3_aa: CASSQDLGQAGQPQHF; cdr3_nt: TGTGCCAGCAGCCAAGATCTTGGACAGGCGGGGCAGCCCCAGCATTTT
clone_size: many; d_call: .; cdr3_length: 13; v_call: TRBV10-3; j_call: TRBJ2-7; cdr3_aa: CAISEQGQYEQYF; cdr3_nt: TGTGCCATCAGTGAGCAGGGGCAGTACGAGCAGTACTTC
clone_size: few; d_call: .; cdr3_length: 13; v_call: TRBV20-1; j_call: TRBJ1-3; cdr3_aa: CSARAPSGNTIYF; cdr3_nt: TGCAGTGCTAGAGCTCCGTCTGGAAACACCATATATTTT
clone_size: many; d_call: .; cdr3_length: 18; v_call: TRBV12-3/TRBV12-4; j_call: TRBJ1-5; cdr3_aa: CASTPSSGDRYSNQPQHF; cdr3_nt: TGTGCCAGCACCCCATCTTCGGGAGACAGGTATAGCAATCAGCCCCAGCATTTT
clone_size: many; d_call: .; cdr3_length: 15; v_call: TRBV20-1; j_call: TRBJ2-7; cdr3_aa: CSARDLQDHSYEQYF; cdr3_nt: TGCAGTGCTAGAGATCTGCAGGACCACTCCTACGAGCAGTACTTC
clone_size: many; d_call: TRBD1; cdr3_length: 15; v_call: TRBV5-1; j_call: TRBJ2-7; cdr3_aa: CASSLPDRAVYEQYF; cdr3_nt: TGCGCCAGCAGTCTTCCCGACAGGGCGGTCTACGAGCAGTACTTC
clone_size: many; d_call: TRBD2; cdr3_length: 15; v_call: TRBV12-3/TRBV12-4; j_call: TRBJ2-1; cdr3_aa: CASSFGRGGFDEQFF; cdr3_nt: TGTGCCAGCAGTTTTGGGCGGGGGGGGTTCGATGAGCAGTTCTTC
clone_size: many; d_call: .; cdr3_length: 18; v_call: TRBV10-3; j_call: TRBJ2-2; cdr3_aa: CAISESTVGRRASGELFF; cdr3_nt: TGTGCCATCAGTGAGTCTACCGTGGGGCGAAGGGCTTCTGGGGAGCTGTTTTTT
clone_size: .; d_call: TRBD1; cdr3_length: 15; v_call: TRBV23-1; j_call: TRBJ2-1; cdr3_aa: CASSQSSGTDNEQFF; cdr3_nt: TGCGCCAGCAGTCAATCATCCGGGACAGACAATGAGCAGTTCTTC
clone_size: medium-sized; d_call: TRBD1; cdr3_length: 14; v_call: TRBV5-1; j_call: TRBJ1-6; cdr3_aa: CASSLEGAISPLHF; cdr3_nt: TGCGCCAGCAGCTTGGAGGGGGCGATTTCACCCCTCCACTTT
clone_size: many; d_call: .; cdr3_length: 14; v_call: TRBV5-1; j_call: TRBJ1-5; cdr3_aa: CASSFWAGDQPQHF; cdr3_nt: TGCGCCAGCAGCTTTTGGGCAGGCGATCAGCCCCAGCATTTT
clone_size: .; d_call: .; cdr3_length: 15; v_call: TRBV6-2/TRBV6-3; j_call: TRBJ2-2; cdr3_aa: CASSYPSRNTGELFF; cdr3_nt: TGTGCCAGCAGTTACCCTAGCCGGAACACCGGGGAGCTGTTTTTT
clone_size: few; d_call: TRBD1; cdr3_length: 12; v_call: TRBV3-1; j_call: TRBJ1-2; cdr3_aa: CASSQDRSSYTF; cdr3_nt: TGTGCCAGCAGCCAGGACAGGTCGAGCTACACCTTC
clone_size: many; d_call: .; cdr3_length: 19; v_call: TRBV19; j_call: TRBJ1-5; cdr3_aa: CASSISDRGGPISNQPQHF; cdr3_nt: TGTGCCAGTAGTATTTCCGACAGAGGGGGGCCTATTAGCAATCAGCCCCAGCATTTT
clone_size: many; d_call: .; cdr3_length: 14; v_call: TRBV5-1; j_call: TRBJ2-3; cdr3_aa: CASSLFNPTDTQYF; cdr3_nt: TGCGCCAGCAGCTTGTTCAATCCCACAGATACGCAGTATTTT
clone_size: many; d_call: .; cdr3_length: 11; v_call: TRBV20-1; j_call: TRBJ1-2; cdr3_aa: CSAPQGGGYTF; cdr3_nt: TGCAGTGCTCCACAGGGTGGGGGCTACACCTTC
clone_size: many; d_call: .; cdr3_length: 14; v_call: TRBV19; j_call: TRBJ1-4; cdr3_aa: CASSMRQGVEKLFF; cdr3_nt: TGTGCCAGTAGTATGCGGCAGGGCGTTGAAAAACTGTTTTTT
clone_size: .; d_call: .; cdr3_length: 12; v_call: TRBV2; j_call: TRBJ2-7; cdr3_aa: CASSGPPGEQYF; cdr3_nt: TGTGCCAGCAGTGGTCCCCCCGGTGAGCAGTACTTC
clone_size: many; d_call: TRBD2; cdr3_length: 13; v_call: TRBV20-1; j_call: TRBJ2-1; cdr3_aa: CSAGGGGFNEQFF; cdr3_nt: TGCAGCGCCGGTGGCGGGGGGTTCAATGAGCAGTTCTTC
clone_size: many; d_call: .; cdr3_length: 13; v_call: TRBV20-1; j_call: TRBJ1-5; cdr3_aa: CSASWSGNQPQHF; cdr3_nt: TGCAGTGCTAGTTGGTCAGGTAATCAGCCCCAGCATTTT
clone_size: many; d_call: .; cdr3_length: 14; v_call: TRBV11-2; j_call: TRBJ2-5; cdr3_aa: CATSEDGAAETQYF; cdr3_nt: TGTGCCACCTCCGAGGACGGGGCGGCGGAGACCCAGTACTTC
clone_size: many; d_call: .; cdr3_length: 15; v_call: TRBV6-2/TRBV6-3; j_call: TRBJ2-3; cdr3_aa: CASSYAGTSTDTQYF; cdr3_nt: TGTGCCAGCAGTTACGCCGGGACTAGCACAGATACGCAGTATTTT
clone_size: many; d_call: .; cdr3_length: 14; v_call: TRBV12-3/TRBV12-4; j_call: TRBJ1-1; cdr3_aa: CASMVGDWGTEAFF; cdr3_nt: TGTGCCAGCATGGTGGGGGATTGGGGCACTGAAGCTTTCTTT